This record looks at one T cell receptor beta chain sequence and its context. Its antigen is currently unknown. The data belong to a study of cytomegalovirus exposure and HLA in healthy donors. Study results and caveats: One cluster of highly shared sequence variants probably arose as a sequencing artifact. CMV antigen specificity was confirmed in vitro for three CMV-associated chains.

Germline trimming cut 7 bases from V and 7 bases from J; bases unmatched to any gene: 7. Germline V gene sequence: CDR1 SGHTS, CDR2 YDEGEE. CDR3 length equals 13 residues. The PCR ran on 60 Vbeta and 13 Jbeta primers. Sequenced by immunoSEQ multiplex PCR; TCRdb stores in-frame clones only, minus some. The sample holds 150,000 to 200,000 clones; over 70% are singletons and the top ten take around 4%. Sequencing was carried out using PBMCs. V is TRBV5-8 and J is TRBJ1-5; 8 bases match TRBD1. The TCR sequence derives from a man between 50 and 59 years old in good health and CMV-seronegative. The CDR3 sequence: CASALQGVQPQHF. The CDR3 region has the DNA TGTGCCAGCGCCTTACAGGGGGTCCAGCCCCAGCATTTT.